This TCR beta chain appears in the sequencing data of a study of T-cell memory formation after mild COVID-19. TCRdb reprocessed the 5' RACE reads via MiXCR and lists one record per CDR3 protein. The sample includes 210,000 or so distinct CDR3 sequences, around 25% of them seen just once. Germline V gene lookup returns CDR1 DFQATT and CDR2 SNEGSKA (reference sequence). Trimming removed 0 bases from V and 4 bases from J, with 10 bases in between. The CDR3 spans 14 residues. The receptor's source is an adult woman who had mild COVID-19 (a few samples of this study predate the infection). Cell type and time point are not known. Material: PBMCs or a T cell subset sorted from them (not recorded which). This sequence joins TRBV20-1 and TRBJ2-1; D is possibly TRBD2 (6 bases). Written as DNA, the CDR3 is TGCAGTGCTAGAGAACGGGACTTGTACAATGAGCAGTTCTTC. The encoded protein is CSARERDLYNEQFF.